These 13 T cell receptor beta chains came from one sample sequenced in a study of blood T cells in healthy people across ages. Using a J-beta primer mix together with a sample-barcoded 5' primer, a second PCR was run for roughly 6 to 12 cycles. TCRdb processed the 5' RACE reads anew with MiXCR; each CDR3 protein has one entry. Here the sample spans 900,000 to 950,000 distinct CDR3 sequences, 29% being singletons. This sample was shared with a second study, whose subject was T cells of mothers and their children.

The sequencing input was blood. The receptors were sampled from a woman in her thirties or forties in good health.

The chain is built from TRBV27 and TRBJ1-2; TRBD1 agrees at 9 bases. This CDR3 region has 15 residues. Per the germline V gene, CDR1 is MNHEY and CDR2 is SMNVEV (reference sequence). V lost 2 bases to trimming and J lost 1 base; unmatched junction nucleotides: 2. CDR3 DNA: TGTGCCAGCAGTTTAACGGGACAGGGTAACTATGGCTACACCTTC. It translates to CASSLTGQGNYGYTF.

This clonotype has more than one count but fewer than ten. The CDR3 DNA sequence: TGTGCCAGCAGCTTAATGCGCCCGGGGAACACTGAAGCTTTCTTT. This translates into CASSLMRPGNTEAFF. This rearrangement joins TRBV7-3 to TRBJ1-1; D is uncertain. The CDR3 is 15 residues long. V lost 1 base, J lost 1 base, and 10 bases lay in between. Germline CDR1 and CDR2: SGHTA and FQGTGA.

This clonotype was detected a few times. The gene calls are TRBV13 and TRBJ2-7; D assignment may be TRBD1 or TRBD2 (5 bases each). The germline V gene encodes CDR1 PRHDT and CDR2 FYEKMQ (reference sequence). V was clipped by 4 bases and J by 0 bases, with 10 bases between them. This CDR3 has 14 residues. CDR3 in amino acids: CASSSGTISYEQYF. DNA of the CDR3: TGTGCCAGCAGCTCGGGGACCATCTCCTACGAGCAGTACTTC.

The CDR3 sequence is CSARDPQGRGFGEAFF. As DNA, the CDR3 is TGCAGTGCTAGAGATCCTCAGGGACGGGGGTTTGGTGAAGCTTTCTTT. This chain connects TRBV20-1 to TRBJ1-1; D may be TRBD1 (5 bases). V was trimmed by 0 bases and J by 7 bases, leaving 21 bases between them. Germline loops: CDR1 DFQATT, CDR2 SNEGSKA (reference sequence). The CDR3 extends over 16 amino acids.

V gene TRBV7-8 combines with J gene TRBJ2-2, with 7 positions matching TRBD1. CDR1 and CDR2 (germline): SGHVS, FQNEAQ. This CDR3 has 15 residues. V shed 3 bases, J shed 5 bases, and the junction held 6 bases outside the gene matches. The CDR3: CASSFQGVRTGELFF. In nucleotides, the CDR3 is TGTGCCAGCAGCTTCCAGGGGGTGAGGACCGGGGAGCTGTTTTTT.

This clonotype was picked up a small number of times. The chain is built from TRBV27 and TRBJ2-5; 13 bases are shared with TRBD2. Germline V gene lookup returns CDR1 MNHEY and CDR2 SMNVEV (reference sequence). This CDR3 has 17 residues. V lost 9 bases to trimming and J lost 4 bases; unmatched junction nucleotides: 14. In DNA form, the CDR3 reads TGTGCCAGTTCGATAACTAGCGGGGGGGAGAGGCGAGAGACCCAGTACTTC. Amino acid sequence: CASSITSGGERRETQYF.

The J gene is TRBJ2-3, the V gene TRBV5-5; D unresolved. Per germline, CDR1 SGHKS and CDR2 YYEKEE (reference sequence). Trimming stripped 6 bases from V and 2 bases from J, with 13 bases between. The CDR3 is 14 amino acids. The CDR3 nucleotides read TGTGCCAGCACTTCCTCGACCCACACAGATACGCAGTATTTT. Protein product: CASTSSTHTDTQYF.

This clonotype was observed a few times. This rearrangement joins TRBV2 to TRBJ1-2; D might be TRBD1 (5 bases). Looked up from germline, CDR1 is SNHLY and CDR2 is FYNNEI. Between the trimmed V and J ends, which lost 1 base and 4 bases, there was a span of 10 bases. This CDR3 region has 14 residues. CDR3 sequence reads: CASSEGRAIYGYTF. Here the CDR3 DNA reads TGTGCCAGCAGTGAAGGCAGGGCGATCTATGGCTACACCTTC. The entire variable domain, with the rest obtained from reference TRBV2 and TRBJ1-2, is as follows: EPEVTQTPSHQVTQMGQEVILRCVPISNHLYFYWYRQILGQKVEFLVSFYNNEISEKSEIFDDQFSVERPDGSNFTLKIRSTKLEDSAMYFCASSEGRAIYGYTFGSGTRLTVV.

This clonotype was counted only a few times. The rearrangement joins TRBV10-3 to TRBJ2-3, with D possibly being TRBD1 or TRBD2 (5 bases each). The germline V gene encodes CDR1 ENHRY and CDR2 SYGVKD. The CDR3 sequence is 14 residues long. Deletions cut 8 bases from V and 2 bases from J, with 14 bases between. As DNA, the CDR3 is TGTGCCATCGCCCTCGGGACGGACACAGATACGCAGTATTTT. It yields the protein CAIALGTDTDTQYF.

This clonotype was counted only a few times. The rearrangement joins TRBV18 to TRBJ2-7, with no clear D. Germline assignment: CDR1 KGHSH and CDR2 LQKENI. There are 15 residues in the CDR3. Trimming took 2 bases from V and 0 from J, leaving 11 bases between them. CDR3 DNA: TGTGCCAGCTCACCAATCAAAGGATACTCCTACGAGCAGTACTTC. Protein sequence: CASSPIKGYSYEQYF.

The CDR3 bases are TGTGCCGGCGGCGACAATCAGCCCCAGCATTTT. Translation: CAGGDNQPQHF. The genes are TRBV12-3 or TRBV12-4 and TRBJ1-5, with D hard to call. Trimming removed 11 bases from V and 3 bases from J, with 8 bases in between. The CDR3 runs 11 residues.

The chain is built from TRBV19 and TRBJ1-5; D unclear. Germline V lookup: CDR1 LNHDA, CDR2 SQIVND (reference sequence). V was clipped by 6 bases and J by 1 base, with 10 bases between them. This CDR3 is built from 14 residues. The DNA for the CDR3 is TGTGCCAGTAGCCGGGCCCCGAGCAATCAGCCCCAGCATTTT. Its translation is CASSRAPSNQPQHF.

This clonotype has just a few counts. This chain links TRBV7-2 with TRBJ2-1; D not resolved. CDR1 and CDR2 from the germline V gene are SGHTA and FQGNSA. This CDR3 has 17 amino acids. Trimming cost V 0 bases and J 3 bases, with 15 bases left between them. The CDR3 nucleotides read TGTGCCAGCAGCTTAGCGGCCCCAGATGGATTCTACAATGAGCAGTTCTTC. Amino acids: CASSLAAPDGFYNEQFF.